This section outlines one T cell receptor beta chain sequence together with its context. This entry comes from a study of control samples from healthy donors and cancer patients. Sequenced by immunoSEQ multiplex PCR; TCRdb stores in-frame clones only, minus some. The repertoire holds under 110,000 clones, with 75% to 90% as singletons. Trimming cost V 6 bases and J 6 bases, with 12 bases left between them. This CDR3 has 13 residues. Germline CDR1 and CDR2: MDHEN and SYDVKM. Sequencing was done on a sample of blood. J is TRBJ1-5 and V is TRBV28, with a tentative D call TRBD1 (6 bases). This TCR came from a man aged 25 to 45 in good health. The CDR3 spells CASRKEGVQPQHF. The CDR3 region has the DNA TGTGCCAGCAGAAAGGAGGGGGTTCAGCCCCAGCATTTT.